The 10 T cell receptor beta chains below all came from one sample that was sequenced in a study of yellow fever vaccine responses in identical twins. TCRdb reprocessed the RT-PCR reads via MiXCR and lists one record per CDR3 protein. The sample includes over 20,000 distinct CDR3 sequences, roughly 80% seen only once; the top ten take under 5.5%. The sequenced sample was T cells from blood (PBMCs), unsorted or a sorted subset (not recorded which), obtained before or after yellow fever vaccination (not recorded which). The receptors here all came from a woman younger than 30 who received the yellow fever vaccine.

V gene TRBV2 combines with J gene TRBJ2-5; tentatively, D is TRBD2 (6 bases). V lost 2 bases and J 3 bases, leaving 13 bases between the germline ends. Germline values: CDR1 SNHLY, CDR2 FYNNEI. CDR3 size: 15 residues. The CDR3 protein is CASSEFLGLEETQYF. The CDR3, as DNA: TGTGCCAGCAGTGAATTCCTGGGACTTGAAGAGACCCAGTACTTC.

The CDR3 reads CATSDLGTASDTQYF. The DNA for the CDR3 is TGTGCCACCAGTGATTTGGGGACAGCGAGCGATACGCAGTATTTT. V gene TRBV24-1 combines with J gene TRBJ2-3; 7 positions match TRBD1. V was pared by 0 bases and J by 6 bases, with 5 bases of the junction left unmatched. The germline gives CDR1 KGHDR, CDR2 SFDVKD. The CDR3 loop spans 15 amino acids.

V gene TRBV7-3 combines with J gene TRBJ2-3; 11 nucleotides line up with TRBD2. The length of the CDR3 is 18 residues. Germline trimming cut 1 base from V and 1 base from J; bases unmatched to any gene: 7. In germline, CDR1 is SGHTA, CDR2 FQGTGA. The CDR3 DNA follows: TGTGCCAGCAGCTTAATGGTAGCGGGAGGGCCCCGCACAGATACGCAGTATTTT. Amino acids: CASSLMVAGGPRTDTQYF.

This clonotype is a singleton in its sample. The chain links TRBV11-3 to TRBJ2-1; D is possibly TRBD1 or TRBD2 (5 bases each). CDR3 size: 16 residues. V was trimmed by 1 base and J by 4 bases, leaving 14 bases between them. CDR1 and CDR2 from the germline V gene are SGHNT and YENEEA. This CDR3 reads CASSLGGTAFYNEQFF. For the CDR3, the DNA is TGTGCCAGCAGCTTAGGAGGGACGGCCTTTTACAATGAGCAGTTCTTC.

J is TRBJ1-4 and V is TRBV12-3 or TRBV12-4; maybe TRBD1 (6 bases). Trimming cost V 4 bases and J 7 bases, with 16 bases left between them. The CDR3 length is 15 residues. The CDR3: CASSSRSTGFEKLFF. For the CDR3, the DNA is TGTGCCAGCAGTTCCCGATCAACAGGGTTTGAAAAACTGTTTTTT.

The rearrangement uses TRBV11-3 and TRBJ1-5; D perhaps matches TRBD1 (5 bases). The CDR3 runs 14 residues. Trimming removed 1 base at V and 4 bases at J, with 8 bases between. Germline V gene sequence: CDR1 SGHNT, CDR2 YENEEA. Here the CDR3 reads CASSLGAGNQPQHF. Here the CDR3 DNA reads TGTGCCAGCAGCTTAGGGGCAGGGAATCAGCCCCAGCATTTT.

This clonotype was counted a single time. This rearrangement joins TRBV29-1 to TRBJ2-7; 7 bases agree with TRBD2. This CDR3 spans 15 amino acids. Germline lookup yields CDR1 SQVTM and CDR2 ANQGSEA. Losses at the gene ends were 4 bases for V and 2 bases for J; bases not matched to a gene: 11. As DNA, the CDR3 is TGCAGCGTTGTCCCCCGGGACGGGGGGACCTACGAGCAGTACTTC. Translating it yields CSVVPRDGGTYEQYF.

The chain uses TRBV9 and TRBJ1-5; 8 positions match TRBD1. With 3 bases clipped from V and 0 bases from J, the junction kept 2 bases outside the gene matches. The CDR3 length is 15 residues. The germline gives CDR1 SGDLS, CDR2 YYNGEE. The CDR3 coding sequence is TGTGCCAGCAGCGAGACAGGGGATAGCAATCAGCCCCAGCATTTT. It codes for CASSETGDSNQPQHF.

This chain joins TRBV11-1 and TRBJ2-1, with 7 bases matching TRBD1. This CDR3 has 15 amino acids. The ends lost 3 bases at V and 3 bases at J; junction bases unmatched: 5. The germline CDR1 and CDR2 sequences are SGHAT and FQDESV (reference sequence). In DNA form, the CDR3 reads TGTGCCAGCAGCTTCGAGGGGGCGATCTACAATGAGCAGTTCTTC. This translates into CASSFEGAIYNEQFF.

The chain recombines TRBV4-1 with TRBJ2-1; unclear D gene. This CDR3 contains 16 residues. V was trimmed by 2 bases and J by 3 bases, leaving 14 bases between them. The V gene's germline CDR1 is MGHRA and CDR2 YSYEKL. The CDR3 sequence is CASSQPGTGNYNEQFF. The CDR3 nucleotides are TGCGCCAGCAGCCAACCTGGAACGGGTAACTACAATGAGCAGTTCTTC.